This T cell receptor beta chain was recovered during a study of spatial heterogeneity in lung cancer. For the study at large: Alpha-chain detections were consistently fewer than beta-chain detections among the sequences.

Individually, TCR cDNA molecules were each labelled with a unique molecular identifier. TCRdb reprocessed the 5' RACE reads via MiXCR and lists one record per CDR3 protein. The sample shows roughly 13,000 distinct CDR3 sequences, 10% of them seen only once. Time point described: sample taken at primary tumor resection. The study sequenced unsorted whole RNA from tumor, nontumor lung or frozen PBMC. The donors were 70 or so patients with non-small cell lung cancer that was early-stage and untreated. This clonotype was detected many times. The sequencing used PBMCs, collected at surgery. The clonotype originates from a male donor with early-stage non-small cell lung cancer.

CDR3: CASSLVGGEQFF. In DNA, the CDR3 is TGTGCCAGCAGCTTAGTTGGTGGTGAGCAGTTCTTC. The chain combines TRBV11-2 with TRBJ2-1; D is unclear. Germline V gene sequence: CDR1 SGHAT, CDR2 FQNNGV. The CDR3 length is 12 residues. Trimming took 1 base from V and 9 from J, leaving 7 bases between them.